This passage covers 13 T cell receptor beta chains from one sample sequenced in a study of T cell changes during pregnancy in multiple sclerosis. Profiling relied on immunoSEQ multiplex PCR, and the TCRdb table lists in-frame clones only, not all of them. The profile shows 39,000 or so clones, approximately 94% of them singletons. The input for sequencing was CD8+ T cells from peripheral blood mononuclear cells, taken in the third trimester of pregnancy. These receptors were taken from a female donor with multiple sclerosis, enrolled in a pregnancy study.

This clone was picked up one time. As DNA, the CDR3 is TGCGCCAGCAGCCAAGACGGGGCGGGAGGGAGCACAGATACGCAGTATTTT. Amino acids: CASSQDGAGGSTDTQYF. The gene calls are TRBV4-3 and TRBJ2-3; 9 bases match TRBD2. Germline CDR1 reads LGHNA; CDR2 reads YSLEER. There are 17 residues in the CDR3. V lost 0 bases, J lost 0 bases, and 4 bases stayed unmatched.

This clone was recorded only once. The chain uses TRBV27 and TRBJ2-6, with no clear D. The CDR3 is 14 amino acids. Per germline, CDR1 MNHEY and CDR2 SMNVEV (reference sequence). Trimming stripped 3 bases from V and 0 bases from J, with 3 bases between. The CDR3 sequence is CASSLSSGANVLTF. CDR3 in DNA: TGTGCCAGCAGTTTGAGCTCTGGGGCCAACGTCCTGACTTTC.

This clone appeared a single time. The genes are TRBV7-8 and TRBJ1-2; no reliable D call. The V end lost 2 bases, the J end lost 6 bases, and 10 bases lay between the germline ends. Germline V lookup: CDR1 SGHVS, CDR2 FQNEAQ. The CDR3 runs 13 residues. In DNA form, the CDR3 reads TGTGCCAGCAGCTTATGGCTTTTCGATGGCTACACCTTC. Its translation is CASSLWLFDGYTF.

This chain connects TRBV10-1 to TRBJ2-3; perhaps TRBD2 as D (6 bases). Trimming cost V 11 bases and J 1 base, with 16 bases left between them. The V gene's germline CDR1 is WNHNN and CDR2 SYGVQD (reference sequence). The CDR3 has 14 amino acids. The CDR3 loop reads CAPLVGDCTDTQYF. For the CDR3, the DNA is TGCGCCCCCCTGGTGGGGGACTGCACAGATACGCAGTATTTT.

The chain uses TRBV6-1 and TRBJ2-1; a weak D match, TRBD2 (6 bases). The CDR3 has 15 amino acids. Germline V gene sequence: CDR1 MNHNS, CDR2 SASEGT. Trimming pared 0 bases from V and 8 bases from J, leaving 14 bases between. The CDR3 reads CASSEAPTSFHEQFF. In nucleotides, the CDR3 is TGTGCCAGCAGTGAAGCCCCGACTAGTTTCCATGAGCAGTTCTTC.

This chain uses TRBV19 with TRBJ2-2; 12 bases match TRBD1. The junction had 6 bases not matched to a gene; V was cut back by 6 bases and J by 7 bases. Germline CDR1 is LNHDA and CDR2 is SQIVND (reference sequence). CDR3 length: 15 amino acids. The DNA of the CDR3 is TGTGCCAGTAGGGCCGGGACAGGGGGCATCGGGGAGCTGTTTTTT. This gives the protein CASRAGTGGIGELFF.

This chain uses TRBV5-1 with TRBJ2-7; D gene uncertain. V lost 4 bases to trimming and J lost 6 bases, with 14 bases between them. The germline V gene encodes CDR1 SGHRS and CDR2 YFSETQ. The CDR3 is 13 amino acids. CDR3 coding DNA: TGCGCCAGCAGCCCCGGGTTAGGTGGCGAGCAGTACTTC. Protein product: CASSPGLGGEQYF.

The rearrangement joins TRBV7-9 to TRBJ2-7, with D tentatively TRBD2 (7 bases). The CDR3 loop spans 16 amino acids. Germline CDR1 SEHNR, CDR2 FQNEAQ (reference sequence). V lost 4 bases, J lost 3 bases, and 19 bases lay in between. CDR3 residues: CASSWGGGGSRYEQYF. As DNA, the CDR3 is TGTGCCAGCAGCTGGGGGGGCGGCGGGAGTCGCTACGAGCAGTACTTC.

V is TRBV15 and J is TRBJ2-5, with a possible D match to TRBD1 (6 bases). Germline lookup yields CDR1 LNHNV and CDR2 YYDKDF (reference sequence). The CDR3 is 16 residues long. Trimming took off 3 bases at V and 5 bases at J, with 19 bases between the two ends. The CDR3: CATSRARGPLGETQYF. CDR3 DNA sequence: TGTGCCACCAGCAGGGCCAGGGGTCCCCTGGGGGAGACCCAGTACTTC.

V gene TRBV4-1 combines with J gene TRBJ2-7; 8 bases fit TRBD1. Germline V gives CDR1 MGHRA, CDR2 YSYEKL. The CDR3 totals 17 residues. V gave up 0 bases and J gave up 3 bases; unmatched junction bases: 10. CDR3 coding DNA: TGCGCCAGCAGCCAAGACCTGTCGGGACAGGCTGACTACGAGCAGTACTTC. It codes for CASSQDLSGQADYEQYF.

The CDR3 coding sequence is TGTGCCAGCAGCCTATTAGCGGGACAAAATGAGCAGTTCTTC. Translating gives CASSLLAGQNEQFF. This chain connects TRBV11-2 to TRBJ2-1; 8 nucleotides match TRBD2. Unmatched junction bases numbered 7, after V lost 5 bases and J lost 7 bases. In germline, CDR1 is SGHAT, CDR2 FQNNGV. The CDR3 is made up of 14 amino acids.

The V call is TRBV5-4, the J call TRBJ1-2, with 8 bases matching TRBD1. The CDR3 covers 14 residues. Germline CDR1 reads SGHNT; CDR2 reads YYREEE (reference sequence). Trimming cost V 0 bases and J 4 bases; bases outside gene matches: 2. The CDR3: CASSLDGTGYGYTF. The CDR3 DNA sequence: TGTGCCAGCAGCTTGGACGGGACAGGCTATGGCTACACCTTC.

This chain links TRBV27 with TRBJ1-4, with 9 positions matching TRBD1. The CDR3 contains 13 residues. CDR1 MNHEY and CDR2 SMNVEV come from the germline V gene (reference sequence). V lost 7 bases to trimming and J lost 8 bases; unmatched junction nucleotides: 5. DNA for the CDR3: TGTGCCAGCACCGGACAGGGGCGAGAAAAACTGTTTTTT. Translation: CASTGQGREKLFF.